This is a list of T cell receptor beta chains from one sample in a study of persistence of HIV-infected CD4 T cells. Data came from immunoSEQ multiplex PCR; TCRdb stores just in-frame clones and leaves some out. This sample has 43,000 or so clones; approximately 88% occur once, and the top ten carry 0.85% to 1.3%. Which antigens these TCRs recognize remains unknown. The specimen comprised CD4+ T cells sorted from PBMCs after approximately 19-hour stimulation, sampled from a patient who received antiretroviral therapy. The receptors were gathered from an adult man with HIV who was CMV-seropositive. Both conserved end residues are part of each CDR3. D genes are given only for firm matches. Some rows mark clone size as missing; the rest say once, few, many or name a class of expanded clone.

CDR3: CASSPSGVIAGVTYNEQFF
DNA: TGTGCCAGCAGTCCTTCAGGGGTAATAGCGGGGGTTACCTACAATGAGCAGTTCTTC
D: TRBD2
size: -
J: TRBJ2-1
V: TRBV11-2

CDR3: CASSQARTGFFYGYTF
DNA: TGTGCCAGCAGCCAAGCGCGGACAGGGTTCTTCTATGGCTACACCTTC
D: TRBD1
size: -
J: TRBJ1-2
V: TRBV3-1/TRBV3-2

CDR3: CASRWGGSLYEQYF
DNA: TGTGCCAGCAGATGGGGAGGGAGCCTCTACGAGCAGTACTTC
D: TRBD2
size: -
J: TRBJ2-7
V: TRBV2

CDR3: CASRPGTGDYNEQFF
DNA: TGTGCCAGCCGTCCCGGGACAGGGGACTACAATGAGCAGTTCTTC
D: TRBD1
size: -
J: TRBJ2-1
V: TRBV19

CDR3: CASSLLPRSNTEAFF
DNA: TGTGCCAGCAGCTTATTACCTCGGTCGAACACTGAAGCTTTCTTT
D: -
size: -
J: TRBJ1-1
V: TRBV7-6

CDR3: CASSPPGWGSTEAFF
DNA: TGCGCCAGCAGCCCCCCGGGTTGGGGATCCACTGAAGCTTTCTTT
D: -
size: -
J: TRBJ1-1
V: TRBV4-1

CDR3: CASSSGQGAGANVLTF
DNA: TGTGCCAGCAGCTCGGGACAGGGGGCAGGGGCCAACGTCCTGACTTTC
D: TRBD1
size: -
J: TRBJ2-6
V: TRBV7-7

CDR3: CASSRSGGAHQPQHF
DNA: TGCGCCAGCAGTAGGAGCGGGGGGGCGCACCAGCCCCAGCATTTT
D: -
size: -
J: TRBJ1-5
V: TRBV23-1

CDR3: CASSRLGGQGTYEQYF
DNA: TGTGCCAGCAGCCGCTTGGGGGGACAGGGAACCTACGAGCAGTACTTC
D: TRBD1
size: -
J: TRBJ2-7
V: TRBV6-6

CDR3: CACRGSSGANVLTF
DNA: TGTGCCTGCCGAGGGTCCTCTGGGGCCAACGTCCTGACTTTC
D: -
size: -
J: TRBJ2-6
V: TRBV30

CDR3: CASSIRRTEAFF
DNA: TGTGCCAGTAGTATAAGGAGGACTGAAGCTTTCTTT
D: -
size: -
J: TRBJ1-1
V: TRBV19

CDR3: CASGSRTGGSSYNEQFF
DNA: TGTGCTAGTGGTTCACGGACAGGGGGCAGCTCCTACAATGAGCAGTTCTTC
D: TRBD1
size: -
J: TRBJ2-1
V: TRBV12-5

CDR3: CASSEARHNEQFF
DNA: TGTGCCAGCAGTGAAGCGAGGCACAATGAGCAGTTCTTC
D: -
size: -
J: TRBJ2-1
V: TRBV6-1

CDR3: CASSEDRDNEQFF
DNA: TGTGCCAGCAGTGAAGATCGTGACAATGAGCAGTTCTTC
D: -
size: -
J: TRBJ2-1
V: TRBV2

CDR3: CASSQDPQGSYTEAFF
DNA: TGCGCCAGCAGCCAAGATCCACAGGGGAGTTACACTGAAGCTTTCTTT
D: TRBD1
size: -
J: TRBJ1-1
V: TRBV4-1

CDR3: CASSLATGNLGTEAFF
DNA: TGTGCCAGCAGTTTAGCTACAGGGAACCTAGGGACTGAAGCTTTCTTT
D: -
size: -
J: TRBJ1-1
V: TRBV6-5

CDR3: CASSPQTSGYNTGELFF
DNA: TGTGCCAGCAGTCCCCAGACTAGCGGCTACAACACCGGGGAGCTGTTTTTT
D: TRBD2
size: -
J: TRBJ2-2
V: TRBV6-6

CDR3: CASSQGASGGLNNEQFF
DNA: TGCGCCAGCAGCCAAGGGGCTAGCGGGGGGCTGAACAATGAGCAGTTCTTC
D: TRBD2
size: -
J: TRBJ2-1
V: TRBV4-1

CDR3: CSASPWDRGSNQPQHF
DNA: TGCAGTGCTAGTCCATGGGACAGGGGTAGCAATCAGCCCCAGCATTTT
D: TRBD1
size: -
J: TRBJ1-5
V: TRBV20-1

CDR3: CASSYSGQGGEKLFF
DNA: TGTGCCAGCAGTTACTCGGGGCAGGGGGGTGAAAAACTGTTTTTT
D: TRBD1
size: once
J: TRBJ1-4
V: TRBV6-5

CDR3: CASSSPGQGQNQPQHF
DNA: TGTGCCAGTAGTTCCCCGGGACAGGGCCAAAATCAGCCCCAGCATTTT
D: TRBD1
size: -
J: TRBJ1-5
V: TRBV19

CDR3: CASSYGGREQYF
DNA: TGTGCCAGCAGTTACGGGGGGCGCGAGCAGTACTTC
D: -
size: few
J: TRBJ2-7
V: TRBV6-6

CDR3: CASGAGGKDQPQHF
DNA: TGTGCCAGCGGGGCAGGGGGCAAGGATCAGCCCCAGCATTTT
D: TRBD1
size: -
J: TRBJ1-5
V: TRBV6-5

CDR3: CASSLRQGAPYEQYF
DNA: TGTGCCAGCAGTTTGAGACAGGGGGCTCCCTACGAGCAGTACTTC
D: TRBD1
size: -
J: TRBJ2-7
V: TRBV27

CDR3: CATSDPTGQGAGTGELFF
DNA: TGTGCCACCAGTGACCCCACCGGACAGGGGGCGGGGACCGGGGAGCTGTTTTTT
D: TRBD1
size: -
J: TRBJ2-2
V: TRBV24-1

CDR3: CASSPGANTEAFF
DNA: TGTGCCAGCTCCCCGGGGGCGAACACTGAAGCTTTCTTT
D: -
size: -
J: TRBJ1-1
V: TRBV12-3/TRBV12-4

CDR3: CASSFGTGTIQYF
DNA: TGTGCCAGCAGTTTTGGGACAGGGACCATTCAGTACTTC
D: TRBD1
size: -
J: TRBJ2-4
V: TRBV27

CDR3: CASSQYSHDAYEQYF
DNA: TGCGCCAGCAGCCAATACAGCCATGACGCCTACGAGCAGTACTTC
D: -
size: -
J: TRBJ2-7
V: TRBV4-1

CDR3: CASSDRTGDLFNEQFF
DNA: TGTGCCAGCAGCGACCGGACAGGGGACTTATTCAATGAGCAGTTCTTC
D: TRBD1
size: -
J: TRBJ2-1
V: TRBV9

CDR3: CASSESTGSGNTIYF
DNA: TGCGCCAGCAGTGAGTCTACAGGGTCCGGAAACACCATATATTTT
D: -
size: few
J: TRBJ1-3
V: TRBV10-1

CDR3: CASSYGGGRGWEQYF
DNA: TGTGCCAGCAGTTACGGGGGAGGGAGGGGTTGGGAGCAGTACTTC
D: TRBD2
size: -
J: TRBJ2-7
V: TRBV6-5

CDR3: CASSQAAEGSYEQYF
DNA: TGCGCCAGCAGCCAAGCGGCGGAGGGTTCCTACGAGCAGTACTTC
D: -
size: -
J: TRBJ2-7
V: TRBV4-1

CDR3: CASSSGGTGGNNEQFF
DNA: TGTGCCAGCTCATCAGGAGGGACAGGGGGCAACAATGAGCAGTTCTTC
D: TRBD1
size: few
J: TRBJ2-1
V: TRBV18

CDR3: CAWSQTGVQPQHF
DNA: TGTGCCTGGAGTCAGACAGGGGTCCAGCCCCAGCATTTT
D: TRBD1
size: -
J: TRBJ1-5
V: TRBV30

CDR3: CASSPSDRAGNTIYF
DNA: TGTGCCAGCAGTCCCTCGGACAGGGCTGGAAACACCATATATTTT
D: TRBD1
size: -
J: TRBJ1-3
V: TRBV6-6

CDR3: CATSDATTASYGYTF
DNA: TGTGCCACCAGTGATGCAACGACGGCTTCCTATGGCTACACCTTC
D: -
size: -
J: TRBJ1-2
V: TRBV24-1

CDR3: CASSLRLGGDSNVLTF
DNA: TGTGCCAGCAGCTTAAGGTTAGGTGGGGACTCCAACGTCCTGACTTTC
D: -
size: few
J: TRBJ2-6
V: TRBV13

CDR3: CASSLNLRGGGGELFF
DNA: TGTGCCAGCAGTTTAAACCTGCGGGGAGGCGGCGGGGAGCTGTTTTTT
D: -
size: -
J: TRBJ2-2
V: TRBV27

CDR3: CASSLRLRRSGGLTDTQYF
DNA: TGTGCCAGCAGCTTAAGACTTAGGAGGAGCGGGGGGCTCACAGATACGCAGTATTTT
D: TRBD2
size: once
J: TRBJ2-3
V: TRBV11-2

CDR3: CASSLDLVRGTDTQYF
DNA: TGCGCCAGCAGCTTGGACCTGGTTCGGGGCACAGATACGCAGTATTTT
D: -
size: -
J: TRBJ2-3
V: TRBV5-1

CDR3: CASSPTGTGSNIQYF
DNA: TGCGCCAGCAGCCCGACGGGGACAGGGTCGAACATTCAGTACTTC
D: TRBD1
size: -
J: TRBJ2-4
V: TRBV4-1

CDR3: CASSFEATTVLFSYEQYF
DNA: TGTGCCAGCAGCTTTGAAGCCACGACAGTCCTTTTCTCCTACGAGCAGTACTTC
D: -
size: -
J: TRBJ2-7
V: TRBV7-8

CDR3: CASSPLKSNTGELFF
DNA: TGTGCCAGCAGTCCCCTGAAATCGAACACCGGGGAGCTGTTTTTT
D: -
size: -
J: TRBJ2-2
V: TRBV27

CDR3: CASSTDGATNEKLFF
DNA: TGTGCCAGTAGTACAGATGGTGCAACTAATGAAAAACTGTTTTTT
D: -
size: -
J: TRBJ1-4
V: TRBV19

CDR3: CASSLGGAVASYEQYF
DNA: TGCGCCAGCAGCCTCGGGGGAGCGGTGGCCTCCTACGAGCAGTACTTC
D: -
size: -
J: TRBJ2-7
V: TRBV5-1

CDR3: CASSLGRGGPNEQFF
DNA: TGTGCCAGCAGCCTCGGGAGGGGGGGACCCAATGAGCAGTTCTTC
D: TRBD2
size: -
J: TRBJ2-1
V: TRBV2

CDR3: CASSSTGGNTEAFF
DNA: TGCGCCAGCTCCTCTACAGGGGGCAACACTGAAGCTTTCTTT
D: TRBD1
size: -
J: TRBJ1-1
V: TRBV5-1

CDR3: CASSIPHRAGNQPQHF
DNA: TGTGCCAGTAGTATTCCCCACAGGGCTGGCAATCAGCCCCAGCATTTT
D: -
size: -
J: TRBJ1-5
V: TRBV19

CDR3: CASSGRDRGSYEQYF
DNA: TGTGCCAGCAGCGGTAGGGACAGGGGCTCCTACGAGCAGTACTTC
D: TRBD1
size: -
J: TRBJ2-7
V: TRBV7-2

CDR3: CASSLEENYEQYF
DNA: TGTGCCAGCAGCTTAGAAGAGAACTACGAGCAGTACTTC
D: -
size: -
J: TRBJ2-7
V: TRBV7-8

CDR3: CASEGNTEAFF
DNA: TGTGCCAGCGAGGGGAACACTGAAGCTTTCTTT
D: -
size: -
J: TRBJ1-1
V: TRBV6-6

CDR3: CASSIRRQPPLDTDTQYF
DNA: TGTGCCAGTAGTATCCGCCGACAGCCCCCCTTAGACACAGATACGCAGTATTTT
D: -
size: -
J: TRBJ2-3
V: TRBV19